These 14 T cell receptor beta chains were sequenced from one sample in a study of blood T cell repertoires in COVID-19 (dated by TCRdb to the early 2020s). The library relied on the immunoSEQ multiplex PCR assay. Entries here come from immuneACCESS through TCRdb and include only in-frame sequences with V and J called. Some clones fail to appear in such tables; in the studies checked, an unresolved V gene covers under half of the shortfall, and the cause of the remainder is unknown. Present in this sample are roughly 300,000 clones, over 75% of which were seen just once. The top ten clones comprise 6.5% to 8% of the sample. The sample was peripheral blood. These TCRs come from a woman aged 25 to 39 with COVID-19, enrolled during active disease.

The chain couples TRBV6-5 to TRBJ2-7; 12 bases are a match to TRBD2. The trim removed 5 bases at V and 4 bases at J, leaving 6 bases unmatched. The CDR3 has 15 amino acids. Germline lookup yields CDR1 MNHEY and CDR2 SVGAGI. CDR3 nucleotide sequence: TGTGCCAGCAGTAACCTAGCGGGAGGGGTTTACGAGCAGTACTTC. It translates to CASSNLAGGVYEQYF.

This chain joins TRBV25-1 and TRBJ2-7, with a possible D match to TRBD2 (6 bases). Germline V lookup: CDR1 MGHDK, CDR2 SYGVNS. V lost 0 bases to trimming and J lost 4 bases, with 13 bases between them. The CDR3 is 15 amino acids. The chain's CDR3 is CASSEYETRGYEQYF. The CDR3 region has the DNA TGTGCCAGCAGTGAATACGAGACTAGGGGATACGAGCAGTACTTC.

This clone is a singleton in its sample. The V gene is TRBV18, the J gene TRBJ2-2; 7 bases align to TRBD2. The CDR3 loop spans 14 amino acids. With V trimmed by 4 bases and J by 4 bases, 3 bases remained unmatched. Per germline, CDR1 KGHSH and CDR2 LQKENI. CDR3 protein: CASSQTSSTGELFF. The CDR3 DNA sequence: TGTGCCAGCTCACAGACTAGCAGCACCGGGGAGCTGTTTTTT.

CDR3 nucleotide sequence: TGTGCCAGTAGTTCCGGGACAGGGTTTTCCGAGCAGTACTTC. Its translation: CASSSGTGFSEQYF. The chain links TRBV19 to TRBJ2-7, with 9 positions matching TRBD1. The CDR3 sequence is 14 residues long. V shed 5 bases and J 6 bases; nucleotides not matched to a gene: 8. Germline V lookup: CDR1 LNHDA, CDR2 SQIVND (reference sequence).

This clone was detected only a few times. The V gene is TRBV28, the J gene TRBJ1-5, with D hard to call. Germline assignment: CDR1 MDHEN and CDR2 SYDVKM. Trimming took off 2 bases at V and 2 bases at J, with 13 bases between the two ends. This CDR3 is built from 16 residues. The CDR3 spells CASSLAGLAGNQPQHF. The CDR3 nucleotides read TGTGCCAGCAGTTTAGCTGGGTTGGCGGGCAATCAGCCCCAGCATTTT.

The V gene is TRBV6-2 or TRBV6-3, the J gene TRBJ2-7; 9 positions agree with TRBD2. CDR3 length: 16 residues. The J segment lost 2 bases and the V segment lost 1 base, leaving 6 bases of the junction unmatched. Germline CDR1 reads MNHEY; CDR2 reads SVGEGT. The CDR3 DNA reads TGTGCCAGCAGTTACTTAACTAGCGGGTATCCCTACGAGCAGTACTTC. Protein product: CASSYLTSGYPYEQYF.

J is TRBJ1-5 and V is TRBV30; 7 bases align to TRBD1. Germline CDR1 and CDR2: GTSNPN and SVGIG (reference sequence). The CDR3 spans 16 residues. V dropped 5 bases and J dropped 5; count of bases not matched to a gene: 15. This chain's CDR3 is CAWRSGDSGGHQPQHF. The CDR3 DNA reads TGTGCCTGGCGCAGTGGGGACAGCGGGGGACATCAGCCCCAGCATTTT.

J is TRBJ1-2 and V is TRBV11-1; 8 bases map to TRBD1. With V trimmed by 1 base and J by 8 bases, 9 bases remained unmatched. CDR3 length: 15 residues. From germline, CDR1 is SGHAT and CDR2 FQDESV (reference sequence). The CDR3 coding sequence is TGTGCCAGCAGCTTAGATCCAGGGGGCATCTACGGCTACACCTTC. Translated: CASSLDPGGIYGYTF.

The chain is built from TRBV11-2 and TRBJ2-3; 9 bases line up with TRBD2. CDR1 is SGHAT, CDR2 FQNNGV, per germline. This CDR3 is built from 15 residues. The junction had 5 bases not matched to a gene; V was cut back by 5 bases and J by 2 bases. The CDR3 nucleotides read TGTGCCAGCAGCCCTAGACTAGCGGTCACAGATACGCAGTATTTT. Amino acids: CASSPRLAVTDTQYF.

The chain uses TRBV4-2 and TRBJ2-1, with 7 bases fitting TRBD1. J was trimmed by 10 bases and V by 2 bases; bases with no gene match: 5. The CDR3 sequence is 13 residues long. In germline, CDR1 is LGHNA, CDR2 YNFKEQ. The CDR3 here is CASSQPDRDEQFF. CDR3 nucleotides: TGTGCCAGCAGCCAACCCGACAGGGACGAGCAGTTCTTC.

This rearrangement joins TRBV5-1 to TRBJ2-7; 9 bases agree with TRBD2. The J segment lost 7 bases and the V segment lost 2 bases, leaving 10 bases of the junction unmatched. The CDR3 contains 15 residues. Per the germline V gene, CDR1 is SGHRS and CDR2 is YFSETQ. Here the CDR3 reads CASSFGASGMDEQYF. In DNA form, the CDR3 reads TGCGCCAGCAGCTTTGGGGCTAGCGGGATGGATGAGCAGTACTTC.

The chain combines TRBV19 with TRBJ1-1; possibly TRBD1 for D (6 bases). Trimming cost V 3 bases and J 10 bases, with 15 bases left between them. The length of the CDR3 is 13 residues. Germline CDR1 and CDR2: LNHDA and SQIVND (reference sequence). The CDR3 DNA reads as TGTGCCAGTAGTATGTCAACAGGGCGAGGAGCTTTCTTT. Its translation: CASSMSTGRGAFF.

The chain recombines TRBV10-2 with TRBJ2-3, with a weak D call TRBD2 (5 bases). Germline CDR1 reads WSHSY; CDR2 reads SAAADI. V lost 2 bases, J lost 4 bases, and 7 bases lay in between. This CDR3 comprises 13 residues. As DNA, the CDR3 is TGCGCCAGCAGTGAGCAGGAGGCAGATACGCAGTATTTT. Encoded protein: CASSEQEADTQYF.

The rearrangement uses TRBV7-8 and TRBJ2-7; 7 bases are shared with TRBD2. After removal of 1 base from V and 2 bases from J, the junction contained 5 bases not matched to a gene. The CDR3 sequence is 15 residues long. Per the germline V gene, CDR1 is SGHVS and CDR2 is FQNEAQ. CDR3 sequence: CASSLVGGRTYEQYF. The CDR3, as DNA: TGTGCCAGCAGCTTAGTGGGCGGGAGAACCTACGAGCAGTACTTC.